This TCR beta chain stems from a study of cytomegalovirus exposure and HLA in healthy donors. Study-wide results and limits: Sequencing depth across donors, presence/absence analyses assumed, was roughly uniform. The majority of CMV-associated TCR beta chains were reported as apparently HLA-restricted in a later analysis. Specificity for CMV antigens was confirmed in vitro for three of the CMV-associated chains.

Details on this clone: Antigen specificity is unknown.

PCR involved 60 Vbeta and 13 Jbeta primers. The table came from immunoSEQ multiplex PCR; TCRdb's copy has only in-frame clones and leaves some out. Among about 140,000 clones listed, 68% were seen once. CDR3 size: 14 residues. Germline CDR1 SGHRS, CDR2 YFSETQ. V was shortened by 3 bases and J by 4 bases, with 13 bases between the two germline ends. Sequenced: PBMCs. This clonotype was sampled from a man in his 60s in good health and CMV-seronegative. The chain links TRBV5-1 to TRBJ1-1, with D possibly being TRBD1 (6 bases). DNA of the CDR3: TGCGCCAGCAGCTCCAGGGGCGAGGGCACTGAAGCTTTCTTT. It specifies CASSSRGEGTEAFF.